Presented here are 3 T cell receptor beta chains from one specimen sequenced in a study of T cells expressing NK-cell markers. Following a re-call of the 5' RACE reads, TCRdb has one entry per CDR3 protein and lacks DNA. This repertoire includes fewer than 550,000 distinct CDR3 sequences. Material: blood T cells: a sorted CD56 or NKG2C T cell subset, CD4+ or CD8+ T cells, or bulk PBMC T cells (not recorded which). These receptors were collected from a woman aged 50 to 60 in good health.

The gene calls are TRBV5-5 and TRBJ1-5; TCRdb selects TRBD1, and the lack of DNA leaves this call unchecked. Germline CDR1 reads SGHKS; CDR2 reads YYEKEE (reference sequence). The CDR3 length is 16 residues. CDR3 region: CASSFWWSGSGQPQHF. Full variable domain (remainder filled in from reference TRBV5-5 and TRBJ1-5): DAGVTQSPTHLIKTRGQQVTLRCSPISGHKSVSWYQQVLGQGPQFIFQYYEKEERGRGNFPDRFSARQFPNYSSELNVNALLLGDSALYLCASSFWWSGSGQPQHFGDGTRLSIL.

The rearrangement uses TRBV10-3 and TRBJ2-7; there is no DNA to check the TCRdb D call of TRBD1. Germline CDR1 and CDR2: ENHRY and SYGVKD. The CDR3 sequence is 15 residues long. CDR3 sequence reads: CAINQRDRENYEQYF.

This chain links TRBV20-1 with TRBJ2-3; the TCRdb D gene call, TRBD2, has no DNA to confirm it. The CDR3 has 15 residues. In germline, CDR1 is DFQATT, CDR2 SNEGSKA (reference sequence). This CDR3 is CSATLLAGSTDTQYF.